Below, 13 T cell receptor beta chains from the same sample are listed, as sequenced in a study of long-term antiretroviral therapy in people with HIV. Runs used v3.0 of the immunoSEQ assay and were done at survey level. Produced via immunoSEQ multiplex PCR; TCRdb's table is partial and in-frame only. The sample consists of 21,000 or so clones, over 75% of them appearing once. The sample in question was unsorted PBMCs, obtained 0.3 years after starting antiretroviral therapy. The source is a man aged 50 or older with HIV.

This clone appeared once. This rearrangement joins TRBV5-1 to TRBJ2-1; perhaps TRBD2 as D (6 bases). Trimming cost V 4 bases and J 4 bases, with 12 bases left between them. This CDR3 spans 14 amino acids. Germline CDR1 reads SGHRS; CDR2 reads YFSETQ. CDR3 coding DNA: TGCGCCAGCAGCGGTTCGACTAGTTACAATGAGCAGTTCTTC. It codes for CASSGSTSYNEQFF.

This rearrangement joins TRBV4-3 to TRBJ1-2; D is undetermined. This CDR3 is built from 16 residues. V lost 0 bases to trimming and J lost 2 bases, with 13 bases between them. Germline CDR1 reads LGHNA; CDR2 reads YSLEER. The CDR3 reads CASSQDLRAGNYGYTF. In DNA form, the CDR3 reads TGCGCCAGCAGCCAAGATCTCCGGGCTGGAAACTATGGCTACACCTTC.

The rearrangement links TRBV21-1 to TRBJ1-1. TRBV21-1 is assigned pseudogene status. This CDR3 comprises 16 residues. CDR3 bases: TGTGCCAGCAGCCCCGGATTAGCTACACATCGCACTGAAGCTTTCTTT. Its translation is CASSPGLATHRTEAFF.

The chain carries TRBV6-6 and TRBJ2-1; 8 nucleotides agree with TRBD2. The V gene end was trimmed by 5 bases and the J gene end by 3 bases; junction bases not matched to a gene: 6. The germline V gene encodes CDR1 MNHNY and CDR2 SVGAGI (reference sequence). The CDR3 length is 15 residues. DNA of the CDR3: TGTGCCAGCAGTGGCCCGGGACTAGGCTACAATGAGCAGTTCTTC. As protein: CASSGPGLGYNEQFF.

This clone was observed a handful of times. The chain links TRBV28 to TRBJ1-5, with 9 nucleotides matching TRBD1. Germline V gene lookup returns CDR1 MDHEN and CDR2 SYDVKM. V lost 6 bases and J lost 4; bases outside the gene matches: 7. The CDR3 sequence is 15 residues long. In DNA form, the CDR3 reads TGTGCCAGCAGGTTCCGGGACAGGGTTAATCAGCCCCAGCATTTT. This encodes CASRFRDRVNQPQHF.

The chain employs TRBV7-2 and TRBJ2-1; perhaps TRBD1 as D (6 bases). The CDR3 is 16 residues long. The germline V gene encodes CDR1 SGHTA and CDR2 FQGNSA. V dropped 5 bases and J dropped 0 bases, with 14 bases sitting between them. CDR3 DNA: TGTGCCAGCAGCCCCGGACAGTTAGACTCCTACAATGAGCAGTTCTTC. As protein: CASSPGQLDSYNEQFF.

This clone occurred once. The V and J genes are TRBV6-6 and TRBJ2-7; D possibly matches TRBD1 or TRBD2 (5 bases each). Germline-derived CDR1 and CDR2 are MNHNY and SVGAGI (reference sequence). Trimming removed 5 bases at V and 3 bases at J, with 17 bases between. The CDR3 runs to 15 residues. The CDR3 loop is CASSRRGRASYEQYF. CDR3 DNA sequence: TGTGCCAGCAGTAGACGGGGACGAGCAAGCTACGAGCAGTACTTC.

This sequence joins TRBV7-9 and TRBJ1-2; possibly TRBD1 for D (5 bases). The germline V gene has CDR1 SEHNR and CDR2 FQNEAQ (reference sequence). V lost 10 bases to trimming and J lost 3 bases, with 27 bases between them. The CDR3 loop spans 17 amino acids. This chain's CDR3 is CAINAVNRPTGDYGYTF. The CDR3 DNA follows: TGTGCCATCAACGCAGTTAATAGACCAACAGGCGACTATGGCTACACCTTC.

The V call is TRBV11-2, the J call TRBJ2-2, with 9 bases identical to TRBD2. The CDR3 runs to 15 residues. Germline V gene sequence: CDR1 SGHAT, CDR2 FQNNGV. With V trimmed by 2 bases and J by 5 bases, 3 bases remained unmatched. The CDR3: CASSLKLAGTGELFF. In DNA, the CDR3 is TGTGCCAGCAGCTTAAAGCTAGCGGGGACCGGGGAGCTGTTTTTT.

This chain connects TRBV5-1 to TRBJ1-2; D may be TRBD1 (5 bases). The CDR3 has 14 amino acids. Germline CDR1 is SGHRS and CDR2 is YFSETQ. V lost 4 bases and J 1 base, leaving 11 bases between the germline ends. CDR3 nucleotides: TGCGCCAGCAGCCCGGCAGGGCTTAACTATGGCTACACCTTC. This encodes CASSPAGLNYGYTF.

The J gene is TRBJ1-2, the V gene TRBV11-3; D possibly corresponds to TRBD1 (5 bases). Trimming pared 0 bases from V and 3 bases from J, leaving 11 bases between. CDR3 length: 15 residues. Germline values: CDR1 SGHNT, CDR2 YENEEA. CDR3 loop: CASSLDPQTDYGYTF. DNA of the CDR3: TGTGCCAGCAGCTTAGACCCGCAGACAGACTATGGCTACACCTTC.

The V gene is TRBV5-4, the J gene TRBJ1-2; no reliable D call. This CDR3 region has 15 residues. The germline V and J ends were trimmed by 4 bases and 8 bases, with 21 bases remaining between them. CDR1 is SGHNT, CDR2 YYREEE, per germline (reference sequence). The CDR3 protein is CASSPIGPGGQGYTF. CDR3 DNA: TGTGCCAGCAGCCCTATTGGGCCCGGTGGTCAGGGCTACACCTTC.

The chain is built from TRBV6-6 and TRBJ2-1; D is undetermined. This CDR3 has 15 residues. CDR1 and CDR2 from the germline V gene are MNHNY and SVGAGI (reference sequence). V gave up 0 bases and J gave up 7 bases, with 13 bases separating them. The DNA for the CDR3 is TGTGCCAGCAGTTACTCGCAGGCTGGCTCGAATGAGCAGTTCTTC. This sequence encodes CASSYSQAGSNEQFF.